The rows below give T cell receptor beta chains drawn from one sample of a study of control samples from healthy donors and cancer patients. The repertoire was sequenced with immunoSEQ multiplex PCR; TCRdb's copy has only in-frame clones and lacks some. The sample has over 100,000 clones; roughly 90% are singletons. Sequencing was carried out using blood. Receptor source: a woman aged 45-59 years in good health. CDR3s include the opening cysteine and the closing phenylalanine or tryptophan. The D gene is left open where the match is weak. Part of the rows lack a size; the others show once, few, many or a class for expanded clones.

v_gene,d_gene,j_gene,abundance,CDR3aa,CDR3nt
TRBV2,-,TRBJ1-2,-,CASSEAVYYGYTF,TGTGCCAGCAGTGAAGCGGTCTACTATGGCTACACCTTC
TRBV5-4,TRBD1,TRBJ2-1,-,CASIRWTGGFMGVNEQFF,TGTGCCAGCATCCGCTGGACAGGGGGCTTCATGGGCGTAAATGAGCAGTTCTTC
TRBV9,-,TRBJ2-6,-,CASSAPEAWANVLTF,TGTGCCAGCAGCGCCCCGGAGGCCTGGGCCAACGTCCTGACTTTC
TRBV2,-,TRBJ1-1,-,CASSRDRRNTEAFF,TGTGCCAGCAGTCGCGACAGGAGGAACACTGAAGCTTTCTTT
TRBV19,TRBD1,TRBJ1-5,-,CASSRDSQYNRPQHF,TGTGCCAGTAGTCGGGACAGTCAATATAATCGGCCCCAGCATTTT
TRBV27,-,TRBJ2-7,once,CASSLGRAREQYF,TGTGCCAGCAGTTTAGGCCGGGCCCGCGAGCAGTACTTC
TRBV29-1,-,TRBJ1-2,-,CSVLREGEYGYTF,TGCAGCGTCTTAAGAGAGGGGGAGTATGGCTACACCTTC
TRBV27,-,TRBJ1-5,-,CASSLQGNHQPQHF,TGTGCCAGCAGTTTACAGGGGAACCATCAGCCCCAGCATTTT
TRBV29-1,-,TRBJ2-1,-,CSVDRANNEQFF,TGCAGCGTTGATCGGGCCAATAATGAGCAGTTCTTC
TRBV5-8,-,TRBJ2-5,-,CASSLTGKETQYF,TGTGCCAGCAGCTTGACAGGGAAAGAGACCCAGTACTTC
TRBV2,-,TRBJ1-6,medium-sized,CASGLLGSPLHF,TGTGCCAGCGGTCTGCTAGGTTCACCCCTCCACTTT
TRBV24-1,TRBD2,TRBJ2-1,-,CATTPGTSGGASYNEQFF,TGTGCCACCACCCCGGGGACTAGCGGGGGGGCCTCCTACAATGAGCAGTTCTTC
TRBV3-1/TRBV3-2,-,TRBJ2-4,few,CASSPDRPGNIQYF,TGTGCCAGCAGCCCTGACAGGCCCGGAAACATTCAGTACTTC
TRBV6-1,TRBD1,TRBJ1-2,-,CASSEEAGGSYGYTF,TGTGCCAGCAGTGAAGAGGCAGGGGGGTCCTATGGCTACACCTTC
TRBV24-1,TRBD1,TRBJ2-2,-,CATSDSTWAGGNGELFF,TGTGCCACCAGTGACTCGACTTGGGCAGGGGGAAACGGGGAGCTGTTTTTT
TRBV11-2,TRBD1,TRBJ1-2,-,CASSDRGPLGYTF,TGTGCCAGCAGTGACAGGGGGCCTCTTGGCTACACCTTC
TRBV6-5,-,TRBJ1-1,-,CASSYDTPGSEAFF,TGTGCCAGCAGTTACGACACTCCAGGGAGTGAAGCTTTCTTT
TRBV6-1,-,TRBJ1-5,once,CASSEGAQPQHF,TGTGCCAGCAGTGAAGGCGCTCAGCCCCAGCATTTT
TRBV29-1,-,TRBJ2-7,-,CSARTRGVYEQYF,TGCAGCGCTAGGACAAGGGGTGTTTACGAGCAGTACTTC
TRBV7-2,-,TRBJ1-5,-,CASSLEHREVNQPQHF,TGTGCCAGCAGCTTAGAACACAGGGAGGTTAATCAGCCCCAGCATTTT
TRBV3-1/TRBV3-2,TRBD2,TRBJ2-5,-,CASSQQLAGGRETQYF,TGTGCCAGCAGCCAGCAACTAGCGGGGGGGAGGGAGACCCAGTACTTC
TRBV28,-,TRBJ2-1,-,CASSLAGHLGYNEQFF,TGTGCCAGCAGTCTTGCGGGACATTTAGGGTACAATGAGCAGTTCTTC
TRBV27,TRBD2,TRBJ2-1,-,CASSISSGSSYNEQFF,TGTGCCAGCAGTATCTCTAGCGGGAGCTCCTACAATGAGCAGTTCTTC
TRBV5-1,TRBD1,TRBJ1-2,-,CASSLQGESNYGYTF,TGCGCCAGCAGCCTACAGGGGGAATCTAACTATGGCTACACCTTC
TRBV5-1,-,TRBJ1-2,-,CASSLAAAGKTFIGGYTF,TGCGCCAGCAGCTTGGCCGCGGCAGGGAAAACTTTCATTGGTGGCTACACCTTC
TRBV19,-,TRBJ1-2,once,CASRSRVNYGYTF,TGCGCCAGTAGAAGCAGGGTTAACTATGGCTACACCTTC
TRBV15,-,TRBJ2-3,-,CATREGTGWLGTDTQYF,TGTGCCACCAGAGAGGGGACGGGGTGGCTAGGCACAGATACGCAGTATTTT
TRBV2,-,TRBJ1-2,-,CASDSENYGYTF,TGTGCCAGCGACAGTGAGAACTATGGCTACACCTTC
TRBV28,-,TRBJ1-1,-,CASSRPGVLIRAFF,TGTGCCAGCAGTCGACCGGGAGTATTAATTCGAGCTTTCTTT
TRBV28,-,TRBJ2-5,-,CASSLLGGWETQYF,TGTGCCAGCAGTTTATTAGGGGGTTGGGAGACCCAGTACTTC
TRBV3-1/TRBV3-2,-,TRBJ2-6,few,CASSQAIGQSGANVLTF,TGTGCCAGCAGCCAAGCAATTGGACAGTCCGGGGCCAACGTCCTGACTTTC
TRBV28,-,TRBJ1-2,once,CASNPPYVRNYGYTF,TGTGCCAGCAACCCACCTTATGTGCGGAACTATGGCTACACCTTC
TRBV10-3,-,TRBJ1-6,-,CATRDGHSSYNSPLHF,TGTGCCACCCGGGACGGCCACAGCTCCTATAATTCACCCCTCCACTTT
TRBV9,TRBD2,TRBJ2-5,-,CASSVVAGGIHQETQYF,TGTGCCAGCAGCGTAGTGGCGGGGGGGATCCACCAAGAGACCCAGTACTTC
TRBV2,TRBD1,TRBJ1-5,-,CASSGRAGGDQPQHF,TGTGCCAGCAGTGGCAGGGCAGGGGGGGATCAGCCCCAGCATTTT
TRBV14,-,TRBJ1-3,-,CASSQEAGMAGNTIYF,TGTGCCAGCAGCCAAGAGGCGGGGATGGCTGGAAACACCATATATTTT
TRBV15,-,TRBJ2-5,-,CATSSRGGGETQYF,TGTGCCACCAGTTCGCGGGGTGGAGGAGAGACCCAGTACTTC
TRBV6-6,-,TRBJ1-5,-,CASSLRGVTQHF,TGTGCCAGCAGTTTGAGGGGAGTTACCCAGCATTTT
TRBV7-9,TRBD1,TRBJ2-1,-,CATKAGGATYNEQFF,TGTGCCACCAAAGCAGGGGGCGCAACCTACAATGAGCAGTTCTTC
TRBV23-1,TRBD1,TRBJ1-5,-,CASSHSGQICNQPQHF,TGCGCCAGCAGTCATTCGGGACAGATTTGCAATCAGCCCCAGCATTTT
TRBV6-6,-,TRBJ1-1,-,CASSYGGNTEAFF,TGTGCCAGCAGTTACGGGGGGAACACTGAAGCTTTCTTT
TRBV6-1,-,TRBJ1-5,few,CASSELGLEASNQPQHF,TGTGCCAGCAGTGAACTGGGGTTGGAGGCGAGCAATCAGCCCCAGCATTTT
TRBV27,-,TRBJ1-3,few,CASSGTVGNTIYF,TGTGCCAGCAGTGGGACCGTAGGAAACACCATATATTTT